A selection of T cell receptor beta chains follows, all from one sample in a study of human T cells and chemical hapten exposure. Using its own MiXCR run on the RACE reads, TCRdb lists one record per CDR3 protein. The repertoire holds 11,000 to 15,000 distinct CDR3 sequences, with about 15% as singletons. The source was whole blood, collected in connection with sensitization to the hapten diphenylcyclopropenone (DPC). The receptor set was obtained from a woman younger than 45 with alopecia areata. Some clones in this sample may be carry-over from other donors' samples. CDR3s include the opening cysteine and the closing phenylalanine or tryptophan. D genes are given only for firm matches. Not every row has a clone size; where given, it reads once, few, many or a size class.

size	V	D	J	CDR3
few	TRBV7-3	TRBD2	TRBJ2-1	CASSLPGGGVNEQFF
many	TRBV20-1	.	TRBJ2-7	CSLQGLSYEQYF
many	TRBV3-1	TRBD2	TRBJ2-4	CASSQGWGGRAKNIQYF
few	TRBV10-3	TRBD2	TRBJ2-3	CAISDLAGSTDTQYF
medium-sized	TRBV29-1	TRBD2	TRBJ2-1	CSTTGTSGRVIYNEQFF
medium-sized	TRBV6-5	TRBD1	TRBJ1-2	CATGTGRGYTF
.	TRBV5-1	.	TRBJ2-1	CASSLRMMGLDEQFF
many	TRBV11-2	.	TRBJ2-3	CASSLNGDTQYF
many	TRBV12-5	TRBD1	TRBJ2-3	CASGGQEYTDTQYF
many	TRBV10-3	.	TRBJ2-1	CAISGSSGGEGEQFF
many	TRBV12-3/TRBV12-4	TRBD1	TRBJ2-1	CASSWDRSSYNEQFF